The clone carrying this T cell receptor (beta chain) has more than one count but fewer than ten. The target antigen is unknown. J was trimmed by 2 bases and V by 4 bases; bases with no gene match: 7. CDR1 and CDR2 from the germline V gene are SGHAT and FQNNGV. This CDR3 region has 18 residues. This sample is drawn from a study of T cells after yellow fever vaccination. Study conclusions and caveats: Weaker in magnitude, the secondary response showed a faster peak on day 5 versus 15. Researchers noted that a small share of clonotypes showed up in both CD4 and CD8 compartments. At approximately 95% for CD4 and just over 85% for CD8, most primary-vaccination clones showed up again after the booster.

TCR cDNA was made by 5'RACE template switching, adding a universal primer site and UMIs. TCRdb independently ran MiXCR on the 5' RACE reads; one entry per CDR3 protein. Of 250,000 or so distinct CDR3 sequences listed, 6.5% to 8.5% were seen once; the top ten hold 0.65% to 0.9%. Source: CD4+ T cells sorted from PBMCs, taken 15 days after the yellow fever booster vaccination. This chain uses TRBV11-2 with TRBJ2-6, with TRBD2 matching 11 bases. This sequence was found in a young man who received the YFV17D yellow fever vaccine. CDR3 sequence reads: CASSSQLAGVAGANVLTF. CDR3 in DNA: TGTGCCAGCAGCTCTCAACTAGCGGGAGTGGCTGGGGCCAACGTCCTGACTTTC.